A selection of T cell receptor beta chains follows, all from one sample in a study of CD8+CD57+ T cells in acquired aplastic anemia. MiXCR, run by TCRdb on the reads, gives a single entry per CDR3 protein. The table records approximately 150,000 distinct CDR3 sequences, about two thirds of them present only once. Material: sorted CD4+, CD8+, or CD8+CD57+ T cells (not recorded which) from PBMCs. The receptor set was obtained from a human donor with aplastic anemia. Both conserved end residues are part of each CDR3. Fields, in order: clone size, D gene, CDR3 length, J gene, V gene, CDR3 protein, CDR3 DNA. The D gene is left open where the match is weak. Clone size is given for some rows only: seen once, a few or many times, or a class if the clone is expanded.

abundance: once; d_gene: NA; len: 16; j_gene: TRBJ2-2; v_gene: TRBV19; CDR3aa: CASSMGRIRSTGELFF; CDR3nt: TGTGCCAGTAGTATGGGCAGGATCAGGAGCACCGGGGAGCTGTTTTTT
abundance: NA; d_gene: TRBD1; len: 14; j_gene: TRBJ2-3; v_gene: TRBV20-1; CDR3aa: CSAARDRGTDTQYF; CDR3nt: TGCAGCGCCGCAAGGGACAGGGGCACAGATACGCAGTATTTT
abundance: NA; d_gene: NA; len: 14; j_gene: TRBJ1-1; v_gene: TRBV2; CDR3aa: CASRGPPSNTEAFF; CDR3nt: TGTGCCAGCAGAGGCCCTCCGTCGAACACTGAAGCTTTCTTT
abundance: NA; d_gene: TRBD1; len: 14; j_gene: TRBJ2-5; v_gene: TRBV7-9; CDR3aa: CASSPTGVQETQYF; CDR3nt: TGTGCCAGCAGCCCGACAGGGGTCCAAGAGACCCAGTACTTC
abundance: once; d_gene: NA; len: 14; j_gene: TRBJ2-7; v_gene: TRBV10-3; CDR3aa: CAISQISGLYEQYF; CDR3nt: TGTGCCATCAGCCAGATATCGGGACTTTACGAGCAGTACTTC
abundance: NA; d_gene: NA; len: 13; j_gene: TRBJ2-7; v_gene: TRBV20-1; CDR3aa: CSARDWVTYEQYF; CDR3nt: TGCAGTGCGCGGGACTGGGTAACCTACGAGCAGTACTTC
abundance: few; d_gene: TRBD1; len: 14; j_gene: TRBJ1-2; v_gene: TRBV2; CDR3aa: CASSQRQGAYRYTF; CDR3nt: TGTGCCAGCAGTCAACGACAGGGGGCGTATCGCTACACCTTC
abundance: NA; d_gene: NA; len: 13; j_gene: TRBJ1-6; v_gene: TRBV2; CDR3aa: CASSGQQNSPLHF; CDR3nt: TGTGCCAGCAGTGGACAGCAGAATTCACCCCTCCACTTT
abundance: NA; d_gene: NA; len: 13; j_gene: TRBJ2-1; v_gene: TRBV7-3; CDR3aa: CASTMRGTNEQFF; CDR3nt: TGTGCCAGCACCATGAGGGGGACAAATGAGCAGTTCTTC
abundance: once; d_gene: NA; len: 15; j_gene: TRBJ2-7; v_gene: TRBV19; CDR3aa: CASSPGYGSSYEQYF; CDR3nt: TGTGCCAGTAGTCCCGGGTACGGAAGCTCCTACGAGCAGTACTTC
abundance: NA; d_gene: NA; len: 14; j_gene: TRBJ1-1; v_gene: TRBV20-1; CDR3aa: CSARDSREFTEAFF; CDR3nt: TGCAGTGCTAGAGATTCCCGGGAGTTCACTGAAGCTTTCTTT
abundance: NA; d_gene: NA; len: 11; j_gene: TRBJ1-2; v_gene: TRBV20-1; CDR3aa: CSAIRGYGYTF; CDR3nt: TGCAGTGCTATCAGGGGATATGGCTACACCTTC
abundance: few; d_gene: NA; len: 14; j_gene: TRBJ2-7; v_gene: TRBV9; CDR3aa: CASSFGVDDYEQYF; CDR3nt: TGTGCCAGCAGCTTCGGTGTCGACGACTACGAGCAGTACTTC
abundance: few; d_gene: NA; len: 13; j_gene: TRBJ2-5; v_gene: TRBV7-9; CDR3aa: CASSRAISETQYF; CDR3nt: TGTGCCAGCAGCAGAGCCATTTCGGAGACCCAGTACTTC
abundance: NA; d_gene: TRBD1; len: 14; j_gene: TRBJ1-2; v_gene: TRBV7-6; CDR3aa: CASSITGTGSGYTF; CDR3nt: TGTGCCAGCAGCATTACCGGGACAGGGAGCGGCTACACCTTC
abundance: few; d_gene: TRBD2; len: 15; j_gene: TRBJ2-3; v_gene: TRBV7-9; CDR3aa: CASRVSGGARDTQYF; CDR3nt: TGTGCCAGCAGGGTTAGCGGGGGGGCCAGAGATACGCAGTATTTT
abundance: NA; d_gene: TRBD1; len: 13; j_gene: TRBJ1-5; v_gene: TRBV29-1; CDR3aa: CSAGQGWNQPQHF; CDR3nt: TGCAGCGCCGGACAGGGATGGAATCAGCCCCAGCATTTT
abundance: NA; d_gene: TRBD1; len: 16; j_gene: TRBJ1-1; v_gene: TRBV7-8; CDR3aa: CASSRGPGTANTEAFF; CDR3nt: TGTGCCAGCAGCAGGGGCCCCGGGACAGCAAACACTGAAGCTTTCTTT
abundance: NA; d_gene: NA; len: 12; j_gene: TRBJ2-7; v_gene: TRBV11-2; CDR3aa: CASSSGRHEQYF; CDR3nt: TGTGCCAGCAGCTCCGGGAGACACGAGCAGTACTTC
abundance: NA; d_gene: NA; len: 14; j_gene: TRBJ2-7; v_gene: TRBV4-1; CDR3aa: CASSQEYSGIEQYF; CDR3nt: TGCGCCAGCAGCCAAGAATATTCAGGGATCGAGCAGTACTTC
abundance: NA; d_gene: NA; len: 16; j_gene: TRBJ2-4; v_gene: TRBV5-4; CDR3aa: CASSWGPPEAKNIQYF; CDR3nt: TGTGCCAGCAGCTGGGGACCTCCGGAGGCCAAAAACATTCAGTACTTC
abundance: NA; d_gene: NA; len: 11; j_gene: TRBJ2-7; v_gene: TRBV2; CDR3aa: CASRTAGGQYF; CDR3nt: TGTGCCAGCAGGACAGCCGGAGGGCAGTACTTC
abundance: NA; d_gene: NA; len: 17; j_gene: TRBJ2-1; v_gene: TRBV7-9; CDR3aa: CASSLVRTDDAYNEQFF; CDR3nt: TGTGCCAGCAGCTTAGTACGCACGGACGATGCCTACAATGAGCAGTTCTTC
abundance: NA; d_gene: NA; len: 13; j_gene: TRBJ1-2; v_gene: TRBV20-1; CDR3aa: CSARETPNYGYTF; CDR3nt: TGCAGTGCTAGAGAGACACCTAACTATGGCTACACCTTC
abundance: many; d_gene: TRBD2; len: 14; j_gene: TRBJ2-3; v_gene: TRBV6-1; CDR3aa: CASSEASGSDTQYF; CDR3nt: TGTGCCAGCAGTGAGGCTAGCGGGAGTGATACGCAGTATTTT
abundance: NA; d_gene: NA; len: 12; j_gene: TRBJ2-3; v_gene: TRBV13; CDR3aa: CASTAATDTQYF; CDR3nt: TGTGCCAGCACCGCAGCCACAGATACGCAGTATTTT
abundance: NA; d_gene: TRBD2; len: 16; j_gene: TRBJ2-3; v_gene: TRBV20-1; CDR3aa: CSASPLASGSTDTQYF; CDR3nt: TGCAGTGCTAGTCCTCTTGCTAGCGGTAGCACAGATACGCAGTATTTT
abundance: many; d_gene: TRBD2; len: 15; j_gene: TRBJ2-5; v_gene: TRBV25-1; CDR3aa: CASSEIGDYQETQYF; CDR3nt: TGTGCCAGCAGTGAAATAGGGGACTATCAAGAGACCCAGTACTTC
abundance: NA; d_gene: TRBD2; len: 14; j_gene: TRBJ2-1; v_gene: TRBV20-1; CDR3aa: CSARGLASFNEQFF; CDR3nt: TGCAGTGCTAGGGGACTAGCGAGTTTTAATGAGCAGTTCTTC
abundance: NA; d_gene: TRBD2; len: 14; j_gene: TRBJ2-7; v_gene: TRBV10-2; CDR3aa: CASSQQPSGYEQYF; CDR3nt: TGCGCCAGCAGCCAACAGCCTAGCGGCTACGAGCAGTACTTC
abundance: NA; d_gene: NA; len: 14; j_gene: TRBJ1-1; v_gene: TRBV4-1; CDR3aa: CASSQPLTYTEAFF; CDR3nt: TGCGCCAGCAGCCAACCCCTTACGTACACTGAAGCTTTCTTT
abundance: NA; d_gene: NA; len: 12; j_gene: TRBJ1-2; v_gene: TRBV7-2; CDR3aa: CASSLVYGGYTF; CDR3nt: TGTGCCAGCAGCTTAGTCTACGGGGGCTACACCTTC
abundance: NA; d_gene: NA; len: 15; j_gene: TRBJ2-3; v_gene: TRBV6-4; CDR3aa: CASSDSIGGTDTQYF; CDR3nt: TGTGCCAGCAGTGACTCGATAGGGGGTACAGATACGCAGTATTTT
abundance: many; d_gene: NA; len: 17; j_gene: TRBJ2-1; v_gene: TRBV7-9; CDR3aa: CASSFLEREVPNNEQFF; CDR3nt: TGTGCCAGCAGCTTCCTGGAGCGCGAGGTACCTAACAATGAGCAGTTCTTC
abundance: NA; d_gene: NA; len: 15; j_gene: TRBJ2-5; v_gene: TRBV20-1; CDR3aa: CSASRSPAAQETQYF; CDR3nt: TGCAGTGCTAGCAGGTCCCCCGCGGCCCAAGAGACCCAGTACTTC
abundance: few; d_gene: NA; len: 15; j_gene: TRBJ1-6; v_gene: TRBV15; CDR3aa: CATSPSPRPDSPLHF; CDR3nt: TGTGCCACCAGCCCCTCGCCCCGGCCGGATTCACCCCTCCACTTT
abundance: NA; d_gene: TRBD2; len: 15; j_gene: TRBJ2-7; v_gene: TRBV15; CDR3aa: CATSRAVAGGVEQYF; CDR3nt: TGTGCCACCAGCAGAGCAGTCGCGGGAGGAGTAGAGCAGTACTTC
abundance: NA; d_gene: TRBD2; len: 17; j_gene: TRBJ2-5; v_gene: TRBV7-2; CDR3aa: CASSPRSGLAGLETQYF; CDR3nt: TGTGCCAGCAGCCCTCGATCAGGACTAGCGGGGCTGGAGACCCAGTACTTC
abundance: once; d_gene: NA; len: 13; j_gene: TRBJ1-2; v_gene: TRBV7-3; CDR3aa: CASSLTPGGGYTF; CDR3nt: TGTGCCAGCAGCTTAACCCCAGGTGGCGGCTACACCTTC
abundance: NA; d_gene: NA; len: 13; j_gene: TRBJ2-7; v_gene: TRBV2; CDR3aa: CASSGNSGNEQYF; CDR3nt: TGTGCCAGCAGTGGGAACTCCGGGAACGAGCAGTACTTC
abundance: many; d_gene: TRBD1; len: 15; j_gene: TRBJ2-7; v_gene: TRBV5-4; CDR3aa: CASSFVQGANYEQYF; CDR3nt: TGTGCCAGCAGCTTTGTCCAGGGGGCCAACTACGAGCAGTACTTC
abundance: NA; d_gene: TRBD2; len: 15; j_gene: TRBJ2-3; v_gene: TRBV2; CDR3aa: CASSEEVAGSGTQYF; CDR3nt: TGTGCCAGCAGTGAGGAGGTAGCGGGATCCGGTACGCAGTATTTT
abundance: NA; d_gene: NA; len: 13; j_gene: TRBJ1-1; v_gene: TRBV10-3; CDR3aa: CASSELKGSEAFF; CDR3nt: TGTGCCAGCAGTGAGCTGAAAGGGTCTGAAGCTTTCTTT
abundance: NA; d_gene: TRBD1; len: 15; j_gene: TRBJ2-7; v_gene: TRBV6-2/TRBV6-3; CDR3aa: CASSAALRTGYEQYF; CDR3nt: TGTGCCAGCAGTGCCGCCCTTCGGACAGGCTACGAGCAGTACTTC
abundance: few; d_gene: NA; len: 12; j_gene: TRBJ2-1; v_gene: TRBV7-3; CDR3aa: CASSLKGDEQFF; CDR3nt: TGTGCCAGCAGCTTAAAAGGGGACGAGCAGTTCTTC
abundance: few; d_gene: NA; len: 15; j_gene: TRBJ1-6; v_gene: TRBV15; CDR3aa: CATSREGIGGAPLHF; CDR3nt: TGTGCCACCAGCAGAGAGGGGATAGGGGGGGCACCCCTCCACTTT
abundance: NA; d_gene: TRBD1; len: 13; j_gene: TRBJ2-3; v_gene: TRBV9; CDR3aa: CASRRQGADAQYF; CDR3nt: TGTGCCAGCAGGAGACAGGGAGCTGATGCGCAGTATTTT
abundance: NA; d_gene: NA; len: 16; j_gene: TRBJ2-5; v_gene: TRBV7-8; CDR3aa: CASSLAVSPPKKTQYF; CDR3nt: TGTGCCAGCAGCTTAGCGGTCTCCCCCCCCAAAAAGACCCAGTACTTC
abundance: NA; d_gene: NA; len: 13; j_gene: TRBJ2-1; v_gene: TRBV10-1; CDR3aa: CASSEGHYNEQFF; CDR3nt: TGCGCCAGCAGTGAAGGACACTACAATGAGCAGTTCTTC
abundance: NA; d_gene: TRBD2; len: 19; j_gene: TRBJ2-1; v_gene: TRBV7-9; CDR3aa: CASIDQGGGGASSYNEQFF; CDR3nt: TGTGCCAGCATCGATCAGGGCGGGGGGGGCGCTAGCTCCTACAATGAGCAGTTTTTC
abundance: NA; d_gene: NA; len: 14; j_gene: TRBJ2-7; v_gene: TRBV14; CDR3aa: CASSQDLRQGEQYF; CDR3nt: TGTGCCAGCAGCCAAGATTTGAGGCAGGGCGAGCAGTACTTC
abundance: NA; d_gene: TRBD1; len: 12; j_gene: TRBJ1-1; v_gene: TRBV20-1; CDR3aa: CSASLTGTEAFF; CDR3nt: TGCAGTGCTTCCCTGACAGGGACTGAAGCTTTCTTT
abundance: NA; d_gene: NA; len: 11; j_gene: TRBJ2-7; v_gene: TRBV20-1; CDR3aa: CSARIGEEQYF; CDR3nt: TGCAGTGCTAGAATTGGGGAGGAGCAGTACTTC
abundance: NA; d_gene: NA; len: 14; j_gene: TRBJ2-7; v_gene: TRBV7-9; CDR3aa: CASSLAGDPYEQYF; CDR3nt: TGTGCCAGCAGCTTAGCAGGGGACCCCTACGAGCAGTACTTC
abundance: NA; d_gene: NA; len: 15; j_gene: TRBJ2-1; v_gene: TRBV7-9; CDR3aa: CASSLSGLDGNEQFF; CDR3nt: TGTGCCAGCAGCTTATCGGGACTTGATGGCAATGAGCAGTTCTTC
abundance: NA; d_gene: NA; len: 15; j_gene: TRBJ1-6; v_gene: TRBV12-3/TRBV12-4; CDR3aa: CASSLGVASNSPLHF; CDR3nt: TGTGCCAGCAGTTTAGGGGTGGCCTCTAATTCACCCCTCCACTTT
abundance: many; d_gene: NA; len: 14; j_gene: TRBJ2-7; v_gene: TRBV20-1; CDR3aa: CSARDGREAGEQYF; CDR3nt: TGCAGTGCTAGAGACGGGAGAGAGGCGGGCGAGCAGTACTTC
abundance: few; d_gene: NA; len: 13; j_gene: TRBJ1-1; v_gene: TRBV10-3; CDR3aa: CATANREGTEAFF; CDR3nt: TGTGCCACCGCGAACAGGGAGGGCACTGAAGCTTTCTTT
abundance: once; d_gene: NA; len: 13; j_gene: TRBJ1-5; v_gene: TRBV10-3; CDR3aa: CATGGGANQPQHF; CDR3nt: TGTGCCACCGGGGGAGGGGCCAATCAGCCCCAGCATTTT
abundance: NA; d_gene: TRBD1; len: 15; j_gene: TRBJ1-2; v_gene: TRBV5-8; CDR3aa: CASSPGQGLVYGYTF; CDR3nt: TGTGCCAGCAGCCCCGGACAGGGTTTGGTCTATGGCTACACCTTC